The 27 T cell receptor beta chains below come from one sample, sequenced in a study of post-analysis software for immune sequencing data. Study-wide findings and caveats: About five TRBV segments were more frequent in patients than controls; TRBV5-6, TRBV5-1 and TRBV20-1 belonged to this group.

Libraries were made from TCR beta cDNA, and they carried unique molecular identifiers. One entry per CDR3 protein results from TCRdb running MiXCR on the PCR reads. The sample holds approximately 360,000 distinct CDR3 sequences, roughly 35% seen once. Which antigens these TCRs recognize remains unknown. What was sequenced was blood. The receptor source for this set is a girl aged 10 to 17 with multiple sclerosis.

Note on this clonotype: Compared with germline, one end of the junction differs, possibly owing to a read error. The rearrangement joins TRBV14 to TRBJ2-3, with D unresolved. This CDR3 comprises 14 residues. Germline V gives CDR1 SGHDN, CDR2 FVKESK. The CDR3 here is CASRPWNRTDAQYF. CDR3 in DNA: TGTGCCAGCAGACCATGGAACCGCACAGATGCGCAGTATTTT.

This clonotype was counted between two and nine times. This chain joins TRBV20-1 and TRBJ1-2; D gene unclear. With 1 base removed from V and 5 bases from J, the gap between germline ends came to 17 bases. CDR1 DFQATT and CDR2 SNEGSKA come from the germline V gene (reference sequence). This CDR3 comprises 15 residues. Here the CDR3 reads CSARAVTIPGYGYTF. The CDR3 nucleotides read TGCAGTGCTAGAGCCGTGACAATCCCGGGTTATGGCTACACCTTC.

DNA for the CDR3: TGTGCCAGCAGCTTCCAGGGGAGTCAGCCCCAGCATTTT. Encoded protein: CASSFQGSQPQHF. This chain links TRBV7-2 with TRBJ1-5; TRBD1 might be the D (6 bases). Trimming left V 3 bases short and J 6 bases short, with 9 bases between. The CDR3 extends over 13 amino acids. CDR1 SGHTA and CDR2 FQGNSA come from the germline V gene.

This sequence joins TRBV7-3 and TRBJ2-3; 7 positions match TRBD1. CDR3 size: 14 residues. V trimming: 4 bases; J trimming: 7 bases; junction bases outside the gene matches: 8. Germline V CDR1 and CDR2: SGHTA, FQGTGA. CDR3 sequence (DNA): TGTGCCAGCAGCTCGGGACAGCCCGGGCATACGCAGTATTTT. This codes for CASSSGQPGHTQYF.

The V gene is TRBV6-1, the J gene TRBJ1-2; the D gene is possibly TRBD1 (5 bases). The germline CDR1 and CDR2 sequences are MNHNS and SASEGT. V was cut by 0 bases and J by 3 bases, with 8 bases left in between. The CDR3 length is 14 residues. The CDR3 reads CASSEARGDYGYTF. The CDR3 DNA is TGTGCCAGCAGTGAAGCGCGAGGGGACTATGGCTACACCTTC.

This clonotype came up a few times. The genes are TRBV6-6 and TRBJ2-5, with D perhaps TRBD2 (6 bases). Looked up from germline, CDR1 is MNHNY and CDR2 is SVGAGI (reference sequence). The CDR3 has 16 amino acids. Between the trimmed V and J ends, which lost 2 bases and 1 base, there was a span of 14 bases. CDR3 sequence reads: CASSYAGPRGQETQYF. For the CDR3, the DNA is TGTGCCAGCAGTTACGCGGGACCGAGGGGCCAAGAGACCCAGTACTTC.

This clonotype was counted many times. CDR3 DNA sequence: TGTGCCATCAGTACTCCCACCGGAGGCATCCAAGAGACCCAGTACTTC. Its translation: CAISTPTGGIQETQYF. V usage is TRBV10-3 and J usage is TRBJ2-5; D is possibly TRBD2 (5 bases). V lost 5 bases and J 1 base, leaving 17 bases between the germline ends. The V gene's germline CDR1 is ENHRY and CDR2 SYGVKD. The CDR3 consists of 16 residues.

This clonotype was seen more than once but under ten times. The DNA of the CDR3 is TGTGCCAGCAGCTTGGGAGGCATGCGAGAGACCCAGTACTTC. The encoded protein is CASSLGGMRETQYF. The chain couples TRBV5-5 to TRBJ2-5; D is uncertain. V dropped 0 bases and J dropped 4 bases, with 10 bases sitting between them. Germline CDR1 SGHKS, CDR2 YYEKEE (reference sequence). The CDR3 runs to 14 residues.

The chain joins TRBV28 to TRBJ1-5, with D uncertain. CDR1 MDHEN and CDR2 SYDVKM come from the germline V gene. The CDR3 extends over 16 amino acids. With 2 bases removed from V and 0 bases from J, the gap between germline ends came to 11 bases. CDR3 sequence reads: CASSLSTVYSNQPQHF. The CDR3 coding sequence is TGTGCCAGCAGTTTAAGCACAGTATATAGCAATCAGCCCCAGCATTTT.

This rearrangement joins TRBV7-9 to TRBJ2-7; 9 nucleotides line up with TRBD1. V was clipped by 2 bases and J by 5 bases; unmatched bases: 7. Germline CDR1 and CDR2: SEHNR and FQNEAQ (reference sequence). The CDR3 is 15 residues long. The CDR3 DNA reads as TGTGCCAGCAGCTTATCAGGGACAGGGATCCACGAGCAGTACTTC. It yields the protein CASSLSGTGIHEQYF.

This chain links TRBV9 with TRBJ2-7, with D perhaps TRBD1 (6 bases). This CDR3 has 13 residues. The V and J ends lost 2 bases and 6 bases respectively, with 12 bases between them. Germline lookup yields CDR1 SGDLS and CDR2 YYNGEE. CDR3 in DNA: TGTGCCAGCAGCGTCGCGACAGGATCCGAGCAGTACTTC. It yields the protein CASSVATGSEQYF.

This chain joins TRBV4-1 and TRBJ1-2; TRBD1 aligns across 7 bases. CDR3 length: 15 residues. With V trimmed by 4 bases and J by 0 bases, 5 bases remained unmatched. Germline V CDR1 and CDR2: MGHRA, YSYEKL. The CDR3 loop is CASSPNTGANYGYTF. As DNA, the CDR3 is TGCGCCAGCAGCCCTAACACAGGGGCTAACTATGGCTACACCTTC.

The chain combines TRBV20-1 with TRBJ1-1; a possible D gene is TRBD1 (6 bases). From germline, CDR1 is DFQATT and CDR2 SNEGSKA (reference sequence). The CDR3 runs to 13 residues. Trimming took off 6 bases at V and 4 bases at J, with 15 bases between the two ends. This chain's CDR3 is CSAPQGPFTEAFF. CDR3 nucleotide sequence: TGCAGTGCCCCCCAGGGGCCCTTCACTGAAGCTTTCTTT.

The CDR3 spells CASRALEGQTYEQYF. For the CDR3, the DNA is TGTGCCAGCAGGGCCTTGGAAGGACAGACCTACGAGCAGTACTTC. The chain uses TRBV5-5 and TRBJ2-7; D is possibly TRBD1 (6 bases). There are 15 residues in the CDR3. From germline, CDR1 is SGHKS and CDR2 YYEKEE (reference sequence). The V end lost 5 bases, the J end lost 2 bases, and 17 bases lay between the germline ends. Variable domain in full (rest from reference TRBV5-5 and TRBJ2-7): DAGVTQSPTHLIKTRGQQVTLRCSPISGHKSVSWYQQVLGQGPQFIFQYYEKEERGRGNFPDRFSARQFPNYSSELNVNALLLGDSALYLCASRALEGQTYEQYFGPGTRLTVT.

This chain connects TRBV25-1 to TRBJ2-1; possible D gene TRBD2, 5 bases. Germline CDR1 is MGHDK and CDR2 is SYGVNS. V was trimmed by 1 base and J by 0 bases, leaving 10 bases between them. The CDR3 spans 16 residues. CDR3 loop: CASSEWGASSYNEQFF. The DNA of the CDR3 is TGTGCCAGCAGTGAATGGGGAGCGAGCTCCTACAATGAGCAGTTCTTC.

Written as DNA, the CDR3 is TGTGCCAGCACCCCCGTAGTGAAAGATACGCAGTATTTT. This codes for CASTPVVKDTQYF. The gene calls are TRBV7-2 and TRBJ2-3, with D uncertain. The germline CDR1 and CDR2 sequences are SGHTA and FQGNSA. CDR3 length: 13 residues. The V and J ends lost 7 bases and 5 bases respectively, with 13 bases between them. The variable domain in full, completed from reference TRBV7-2 and TRBJ2-3, reads GAGVSQSPSNKVTEKGKDVELRCDPISGHTALYWYRQSLGQGLEFLIYFQGNSAPDKSGLPSDRFSAERTGGSVSTLTIQRTQQEDSAVYLCASTPVVKDTQYFGPGTRLTVL.

This clonotype was observed many times. V usage is TRBV12-3 or TRBV12-4 and J usage is TRBJ2-1; 9 bases line up with TRBD2. J lost 6 bases, V lost 6 bases, and 6 bases had no gene match. The CDR3 sequence is 14 residues long. CDR3 protein: CASSRSGGPNEQFF. In DNA form, the CDR3 reads TGTGCCAGCAGCCGTAGCGGGGGACCCAATGAGCAGTTCTTC.

The chain recombines TRBV2 with TRBJ2-7; 9 bases align to TRBD1. Germline V gene sequence: CDR1 SNHLY, CDR2 FYNNEI. V shed 6 bases and J 6 bases; nucleotides not matched to a gene: 6. The CDR3 contains 13 residues. CDR3 in DNA: TGTGCCAGCAGCGGGGGACAGGGAACCGAGCAGTACTTC. It is translated as CASSGGQGTEQYF.

This clonotype was seen only a few times. The CDR3 here is CASSFRPSGGSDNEQFF. DNA of the CDR3: TGTGCCAGCAGTTTCCGCCCGAGCGGGGGAAGTGACAATGAGCAGTTCTTC. This rearrangement joins TRBV6-6 to TRBJ2-1; 8 bases line up with TRBD2. Germline V lookup: CDR1 MNHNY, CDR2 SVGAGI (reference sequence). This CDR3 spans 17 amino acids. V gave up 4 bases and J gave up 5 bases; unmatched junction bases: 13.

The chain has TRBV20-1 and TRBJ1-2; the D gene is possibly TRBD1 (5 bases). CDR3 size: 16 residues. Germline V gene lookup returns CDR1 DFQATT and CDR2 SNEGSKA (reference sequence). The V end was cut by 0 bases, the J end by 4 bases, with 18 bases between. CDR3 coding DNA: TGCAGTGCTAGAGATGGGGCCAAGCAGTTGTTCTATGGCTACACCTTC. Its translation: CSARDGAKQLFYGYTF.

The genes are TRBV20-1 and TRBJ2-7, with 7 bases that match TRBD2. In germline, CDR1 is DFQATT, CDR2 SNEGSKA (reference sequence). The CDR3 length is 14 residues. The V segment lost 1 base and the J segment 10 bases; nucleotides outside the gene matches: 13. The CDR3 sequence: CSARGLAGGSTQYF. CDR3 sequence (DNA): TGCAGTGCTAGAGGACTAGCTGGGGGGAGTACCCAGTACTTC.

This clonotype appeared many times. The rearrangement joins TRBV12-3 or TRBV12-4 to TRBJ2-7, with a tentative D call TRBD1 (7 bases). V was pared by 8 bases and J by 1 base, with 12 bases between. There are 13 residues in the CDR3. The CDR3 region has the DNA TGTGCCAGCTCACCAGGGGGGTCCTACGAGCAGTACTTC. Amino acids: CASSPGGSYEQYF.

This clonotype was counted between two and nine times. This rearrangement joins TRBV15 to TRBJ2-5, with D possibly being TRBD1 or TRBD2 (6 bases each). V dropped 5 bases and J dropped 3 bases, with 16 bases sitting between them. Germline V gene data show CDR1 as LNHNV and CDR2 as YYDKDF (reference sequence). The CDR3 contains 15 residues. The CDR3 nucleotides are TGTGCCACCAGCTGGGGGGCAGTGGGAGAAGAGACCCAGTACTTC. Protein: CATSWGAVGEETQYF.

This CDR3 is CASSQARAGAKNIQYF. The CDR3 region has the DNA TGTGCCAGCAGCCAAGCGAGGGCAGGAGCCAAAAACATTCAGTACTTC. V and J are TRBV4-2 and TRBJ2-4, with D possibly matching TRBD2 (5 bases). Trimming shortened V by 1 base and J by 0 bases, and 10 bases separated the two germline ends. Germline CDR1 reads LGHNA; CDR2 reads YNFKEQ. The CDR3 contains 16 residues.

In regard to this clonotype: The junction does not match germline at one end; this may be a read error. V and J are TRBV6-5 and TRBJ1-4; D not certain. Germline V gene data show CDR1 as MNHEY and CDR2 as SVGAGI. There are 16 residues in the CDR3. The CDR3 sequence is CASSYSFARANEELFF. The CDR3 region has the DNA TGTGCCAGCAGTTACTCGTTTGCCAGAGCTAATGAAGAACTGTTTTTT.

This chain uses TRBV4-1 with TRBJ1-2; D may be TRBD1 (5 bases). CDR1 and CDR2 (germline): MGHRA, YSYEKL. The CDR3 spans 16 residues. With 1 base removed from V and 5 bases from J, the gap between germline ends came to 17 bases. The CDR3 DNA is TGCGCCAGCAGCCAAGTGGGCCGGGGCGAACGGTATGGCTACACCTTC. The encoded protein is CASSQVGRGERYGYTF.

This clonotype has just one count. The chain joins TRBV7-9 to TRBJ2-1; possible D gene TRBD1, 6 bases. This CDR3 is 15 amino acids long. Between the trimmed V and J ends, which lost 5 bases and 8 bases, there was a span of 19 bases. Germline V gene data show CDR1 as SEHNR and CDR2 as FQNEAQ (reference sequence). Here the CDR3 reads CASSPLARGTDEQFF. CDR3 nucleotides: TGTGCCAGCAGCCCATTAGCGAGGGGGACGGATGAGCAGTTCTTC.